This T cell receptor (beta chain) derives from a study of shared clonotypes between healthy human individuals. Study conclusions and caveats: A handful of donors showed sharing of about 4.7% of naive CD4 clonotypes.

Comments on this clone: The target antigen is unknown.

Germline CDR1 reads LNHDA; CDR2 reads SQIVND (reference sequence). This CDR3 has 12 residues. V lost 1 base to trimming and J lost 6 bases, with 4 bases between them. Repertoires were generated with immunoSEQ multiplex PCR, while TCRdb's copy carries only in-frame clones and drops some. The profile shows some 550,000 clones, around 97% of them singletons. This chain uses TRBV19 with TRBJ1-5; D remains ambiguous. Sequencing was performed on naive CD4+ T cells sorted from blood. Described subset: CD45RA+ positively selected. The receptor was isolated from a woman aged 25 to 39 in good health. The CDR3: CASSIVAQPQHF. The CDR3 DNA reads TGTGCCAGTAGTATAGTCGCTCAGCCCCAGCATTTT. Full variable domain (rest looked up from reference TRBV19 and TRBJ1-5): DGGITQSPKYLFRKEGQNVTLSCEQNLNHDAMYWYRQDPGQGLRLIYYSQIVNDFQKGDIAEGYSVSREKKESFPLTVTSAQKNPTAFYLCASSIVAQPQHFGDGTRLSIL.